This T cell receptor (beta chain) was captured by sequencing in a study of PD-1 blockade in classical Hodgkin lymphoma. Study as a whole: The nivolumab dose that patients received was 3 mg/kg, given intravenously every 2 weeks.

Brentuximab vedotin exposure varied, and every patient relapsed after autologous stem cell transplantation. Points from the study as a whole: Baseline TCR diversity was reportedly lower in newly diagnosed patients than in healthy donors. It was reported as lower still in relapsed/refractory patients.

Trimming removed 0 bases from V and 5 bases from J, with 7 bases in between. There are 13 residues in the CDR3. Germline V gives CDR1 SGHVS, CDR2 FNYEAQ. Libraries were prepared by immunoSEQ multiplex PCR; TCRdb keeps only in-frame clonotypes and omits some of them. This table has tens of thousands of clones, around 89% appearing once. In regard to this clone: Its antigen is unidentified.

The material sequenced was peripheral blood mononuclear cells (PBMCs), taken at baseline. This receptor was taken from a human donor with classical Hodgkin lymphoma. The chain carries TRBV7-6 and TRBJ1-1; D uncertain. The CDR3 nucleotides read TGTGCCAGCAGCTTAGCTATCACGACTGAAGCTTTCTTT. Its protein product is CASSLAITTEAFF.